Sequencing of this TCR beta chain was carried out in a study of neoadjuvant nivolumab and ipilimumab in lung cancer (dated by TCRdb to the early 2020s). Turning to the overall study: Nivolumab was administered intravenously at 3 mg/kg on days 1, 15 and 29, and in the combination arm ipilimumab 1 mg/kg was added on day 1 only. Matched pretherapy and resected tumor pairs were analyzed from seven patients, of whom four had been treated with nivolumab and three with nivolumab plus ipilimumab. The study compared TCR repertoires in pretherapy (baseline) peripheral blood with TCR repertoires in tumors resected at surgery after neoadjuvant immune checkpoint blockade. The primary endpoint of the trial was the rate of major pathologic response (MPR) in the intention-to-treat population of each study arm. Of the roughly 43 patients with operable NSCLC treated in the trial, some 23 were randomized to nivolumab monotherapy and around 20 to nivolumab plus ipilimumab. What the study reported, not specific to this receptor: TCR sequencing was performed in a small number of samples. Resected tumors had greater TCR richness and clonality than tumor-adjacent uninvolved lung, and increases were observed in more dual-therapy-treated tumors. Richness in tumors resected after neoadjuvant therapy showed a positive correlation with pretherapy blood TCR richness (Spearman R of about 0.82). From pretherapy to surgery, tumor T-cell richness and clonality went up in three of three dual-therapy tumors, versus only two of four nivolumab-treated tumors. There was no significant correlation between TCR clonality and pathologic tumor regression, and just a single major-pathologic-response sample was available for the clonality-regression analysis.

Library construction relied on the immunoSEQ multiplex PCR assay. As for the authors' bioinformatics: Repertoires were summarized in terms of richness and clonality, and significantly expanded and contracted clones between pre- and post-therapy samples were identified. Sourced from immuneACCESS, this table was stored by TCRdb with only in-frame sequences that have V and J called. A share of the clones is absent; for the studies checked, an unresolved V gene accounts for under half, and the remainder has no known explanation. V and J calls plus clone size are reproduced from that table; the DNA served to infer D and trimming. A total of about 18,000 clones appear in this sample, roughly three quarters of them only once. Of the sample, around 7% falls within the top ten clones. The CDR3 contains 13 residues, cysteine and phenylalanine counted. Only the CDR3 DNA stays, 39 bases, in frame from base 1. V is cut back by 8 bases and J by 12 bases, with 14 bases in the junction unmatched. The germline V gene (reference sequence) provides CDR1 LNHNV and CDR2 YYDKDF.

The time point label here, explained by the study, means: at surgical resection after neoadjuvant nivolumab +/- ipilimumab. The samples were obtained from NEOSTAR, a phase 2 randomized trial that tested neoadjuvant nivolumab or nivolumab plus ipilimumab, followed by surgery, in operable NSCLC. Notes on this clone: The antigen it recognizes is unknown. No much larger clone is present one base from it, and per-base qualities are unavailable.

The receptor's source is an adult with non-small cell lung cancer. Recombination connected TRBV15 to TRBJ2-7, and 9 junctional nucleotides match TRBD2. This specimen was tumor tissue, taken after neoadjuvant nivolumab, alone or with ipilimumab, at or shortly before surgery. CDR3 protein: CATRPGLAGMSYF. The nucleotides read TGTGCCACCCGCCCGGGGCTAGCGGGAATGTCGTACTTC.